Following are 9 T cell receptor beta chains from one sample sequenced in a study of molecular identifiers for immune sequencing clone quantification (dated by TCRdb to the late 2010s). Receptor amplification or capture employed PCR. The data were produced on a NextSeq 500. TCRdb ran its own pipeline on the public reads, namely fastp trimming at Q25 and MiXCR clone calling, and kept in-frame beta chains. Rows are combined by CDR3 protein, so each entry shows the most common genes and DNA. The sample contains around 460,000 distinct CDR3 sequences, roughly 26% of them found a single time. The ten largest clones take up roughly 0.79% of the sample. The sequenced sample consisted of naive CD8+ T cells from blood, with Jurkat cell RNA spiked in. The cell subset or site label here, explained by the study, means: FACS-sorted CD8+CD4-CCR7+CD45RA+ naive T cells. Receptor source: a human donor in good health. Some libraries in this study had Jurkat cell RNA spiked in.

Worth noting for this clonotype: A read error may be the cause here, since a much bigger clone is one base away. The chain has TRBV11-2 and TRBJ1-1; the D is unclear. Germline values: CDR1 SGHAT, CDR2 FQNNGV. The CDR3 is made up of 15 amino acids. CDR3 bases: TGTGCCGGCAGCTTAGCGGCCAGTATGAACACTGAAGCTTTCTTT. Translation gives CAGSLAASMNTEAFF.

This chain joins TRBV5-1 and TRBJ1-6, with TRBD1 matching 8 bases. Germline values: CDR1 SGHRS, CDR2 YFSETQ. The junction had 3 bases not matched to a gene; V was cut back by 1 base and J by 6 bases. The CDR3 has 15 amino acids. CDR3 in DNA: TGCGCCAGCAGCTTGTTCGGACAGGGTAATTCACCCCTCCACTTT. Protein product: CASSLFGQGNSPLHF.

The rearrangement uses TRBV7-6 and TRBJ2-2, with D perhaps TRBD1 or TRBD2 (5 bases each). This CDR3 spans 17 amino acids. Trimming removed 2 bases from V and 5 bases from J, with 18 bases in between. The germline gives CDR1 SGHVS, CDR2 FNYEAQ. The CDR3 loop is CASSLSTGQGRTGELFF. The CDR3 region has the DNA TGTGCCAGCAGCTTATCGACTGGGCAGGGACGGACCGGGGAGCTGTTTTTT.

The CDR3 DNA reads as TGTGCCAGCAGTTACTTCAGCAATCAGCCCCAGCATTTT. This encodes CASSYFSNQPQHF. The chain has TRBV6-2 or TRBV6-3 and TRBJ1-5, with D unresolved. V shed 1 base and J shed 1 base, with 2 bases lying between them. The germline V gene encodes CDR1 MNHEY and CDR2 SVGEGT. The CDR3 is 13 residues long.

This CDR3 reads CASSDAFRREDTGELFF. The CDR3 region has the DNA TGCGCCAGCAGCGATGCGTTTCGGCGGGAGGACACCGGGGAGCTGTTTTTT. This rearrangement joins TRBV5-1 to TRBJ2-2; 8 bases are shared with TRBD2. The V segment lost 4 bases and the J segment 3 bases; nucleotides outside the gene matches: 11. The CDR3 spans 17 residues. Germline V gene lookup returns CDR1 SGHRS and CDR2 YFSETQ.

This clonotype was counted a few times. The V call is TRBV10-3, the J call TRBJ1-1, with D possibly being TRBD1 (5 bases). Trimming removed 7 bases at V and 0 bases at J, with 15 bases between. The germline CDR1 and CDR2 sequences are ENHRY and SYGVKD. This CDR3 comprises 15 residues. The CDR3 DNA sequence: TGTGCCATCATGGGGGAGACAGATATGAACACTGAAGCTTTCTTT. This gives the protein CAIMGETDMNTEAFF.

Many counts were recorded for this clonotype. The rearrangement links TRBV7-9 to TRBJ1-1, with 9 nucleotides matching TRBD1. Germline assignment: CDR1 SEHNR and CDR2 FQNEAQ (reference sequence). V shed 2 bases, J shed 7 bases, and the junction held 5 bases outside the gene matches. The CDR3 has 14 amino acids. The CDR3, as DNA: TGTGCCAGCAGCTTAAGGTGGACAGGGGATGAAGCTTTCTTT. This gives the protein CASSLRWTGDEAFF.

Ten or more counts support this clonotype. The chain is built from TRBV28 and TRBJ2-7; TRBD2 agrees at 11 bases. After removal of 3 bases from V and 3 bases from J, the junction contained 4 bases not matched to a gene. CDR1 is MDHEN and CDR2 is SYDVKM in the germline V gene. The CDR3 has 15 amino acids. For the CDR3, the DNA is TGTGCCAGCAGTTTCGGGACTAGCGGAGACTACGAGCAGTACTTC. Encoded protein: CASSFGTSGDYEQYF.

V and J are TRBV4-1 and TRBJ2-3; D ambiguous. Deletions cut 8 bases from V and 2 bases from J, with 5 bases between. This CDR3 has 11 amino acids. Germline V gene data show CDR1 as MGHRA and CDR2 as YSYEKL. The CDR3 loop is CASANTDTQYF. The CDR3 DNA reads as TGCGCCAGCGCAAACACAGATACGCAGTATTTT.